These 7 T cell receptor beta chains were all obtained from the same sample, sequenced in a study of human T cells and chemical hapten exposure. Sample time point: patch test 3, about 24 weeks after DPC sensitization. Treatment here: therapeutic diphenylcyclopropenone sensitization with weekly scalp DPC. TCRdb processed the RACE reads anew with MiXCR; each CDR3 protein has one entry. The table lists roughly 100,000 distinct CDR3 sequences, less than 40% of them singletons. Here the sequenced sample was whole blood, taken in connection with sensitization to the hapten diphenylcyclopropenone (DPC). Every receptor here comes from a man between 40 and 49 years old with alopecia areata. Some clones in this sample may be carry-over from other donors' samples.

This clonotype occurred a few times. The chain carries TRBV6-4 and TRBJ2-3, with D possibly TRBD2 on 5 matching bases. Germline assignment: CDR1 MRHNA and CDR2 SNTAGT. The V end was cut by 4 bases, the J end by 3 bases, with 11 bases between. The CDR3 extends over 14 amino acids. This CDR3 is CASSAGMGTDTQYF. CDR3 nucleotides: TGTGCCAGCAGTGCGGGAATGGGGACAGATACGCAGTATTTT.

This clonotype turned up a few times. V usage is TRBV12-3 or TRBV12-4 and J usage is TRBJ1-2, with 7 bases that match TRBD1. CDR3 length: 13 residues. V lost 6 bases and J lost 4; bases outside the gene matches: 5. The chain's CDR3 is CASSPGQLYGYTF. The CDR3 nucleotides are TGTGCCAGCAGCCCGGGACAGCTCTATGGCTACACCTTC.

This clonotype was recorded a few times. The rearrangement uses TRBV28 and TRBJ1-1; D uncertain. Germline V gene data show CDR1 as MDHEN and CDR2 as SYDVKM. The V end lost 6 bases, the J end lost 1 base, and 12 bases lay between the germline ends. CDR3 length equals 14 residues. As DNA, the CDR3 is TGTGCCAGCAGCCTAATCGGTGCGAACACTGAAGCTTTCTTT. Translation: CASSLIGANTEAFF.

This clonotype was observed a handful of times. V usage is TRBV6-2 or TRBV6-3 and J usage is TRBJ2-1; 13 bases align to TRBD2. Per the germline V gene, CDR1 is MNHEY and CDR2 is SVGEGT. V was clipped by 2 bases and J by 6 bases; unmatched bases: 7. This CDR3 has 17 residues. The CDR3 sequence: CASSYAQGLAGTNEQFF. CDR3 DNA: TGTGCCAGCAGTTACGCCCAGGGACTAGCGGGGACCAATGAGCAGTTCTTC.

The chain couples TRBV30 to TRBJ2-7; TRBD1 aligns across 8 bases. Per germline, CDR1 GTSNPN and CDR2 SVGIG (reference sequence). This CDR3 region has 13 residues. Written as DNA, the CDR3 is TGTGCGCACAGTAGACAGGGGACCGGGGAGCAGTACTTC. This codes for CAHSRQGTGEQYF.

The chain couples TRBV7-8 to TRBJ1-3; D is unclear. Between the trimmed V and J ends, which lost 2 bases and 3 bases, there was a span of 14 bases. The CDR3 loop spans 16 amino acids. Germline V lookup: CDR1 SGHVS, CDR2 FQNEAQ. CDR3 protein: CASSLNLAYSGNTIYF. DNA of the CDR3: TGTGCCAGCAGCTTAAACCTGGCGTATAGTGGAAACACCATATATTTT.

J is TRBJ2-7 and V is TRBV21-1; the D call TRBD2 from the table was never checked on the DNA. TRBV21-1 is assigned pseudogene status. This CDR3 has 16 amino acids. The CDR3 here is CASSKATSGRFNEQYV. In DNA, the CDR3 is TGTGCCAGCAGCAAAGCGACTAGCGGGAGGTTCAACGAGCAGTACGTC.